The present T cell receptor (beta chain) was sequenced within a study of beta chain features in type 1 diabetes. Regarding the study as a whole: Among patients with Type 1 diabetes, TCRB CDR3s were moderately but significantly shorter in every one of the four CD4+ subsets.

For this clone: Its antigen is undetermined.

CD45RO/CCR7/CD25/CD127/CD95/CD27 staining was used to isolate CD4+ naive, central memory, regulatory and stem cell-like memory cells by sorting. Since all of the isolated RNA was reverse transcribed, expressed TCRB transcripts were what got sequenced. Repertoires were generated with immunoSEQ multiplex PCR, while TCRdb's copy carries only in-frame clones and drops some. The sample holds 240,000 or so clones, around 21% seen once. Germline CDR1 reads MGHRA; CDR2 reads YSYEKL. The CDR3 extends over 18 amino acids. Deletions cut 0 bases from V and 0 bases from J, with 12 bases between. The specimen sequenced was naive CD4+ T cells from blood. The receptor comes from a woman aged 40 to 50 with type 1 diabetes. V gene TRBV4-1 combines with J gene TRBJ1-6; no definite D call. This CDR3 is CASSQDIPGSSYNSPLHF. CDR3 sequence (DNA): TGCGCCAGCAGCCAAGATATCCCCGGGAGCTCCTATAATTCACCCCTCCACTTT.